A selection of T cell receptor beta chains follows, all from one sample in a study of cytotoxic CD8 clonotypes in ibrutinib-treated CLL. Clones were sequenced by immunoSEQ multiplex PCR, and TCRdb holds only the in-frame ones, with some missing. The sample contains 160,000 or so clones, approximately 84% of which appear only once. The sequencing used PBMCs, collected after 24 months of ibrutinib treatment. These receptors were taken from a human donor with chronic lymphocytic leukemia. CDR3s include the opening cysteine and the closing phenylalanine or tryptophan. A D gene is named only where the DNA matches it firmly. Some rows mark clone size as missing; the rest say once, few, many or name a class of expanded clone.

-	-	TRBJ2-1	TRBV28	TGTGCCAGCACGGACCCTAGCTCCTACAATGAGCAGTTCTTC	CASTDPSSYNEQFF
TRBD2	-	TRBJ2-2	TRBV7-6	TGTGCCAGCAGCTTAAGACTAGCGGGAGCTGCCGGGGAGCTGTTTTTT	CASSLRLAGAAGELFF
-	once	TRBJ1-1	TRBV11-2	TGTGCCAGCAGCTTAGATTCTGGGAACACTGAAGCTTTCTTT	CASSLDSGNTEAFF
-	-	TRBJ1-4	TRBV19	TGTGCCAGTAGTATCCTCTTTACAGCAACTAATGAAAAACTGTTTTTT	CASSILFTATNEKLFF
TRBD1	-	TRBJ2-4	TRBV11-1	TGTGCCAGCAGCCCACTCGACAGGGGCAGACTAGCCAAAAACATTCAGTACTTC	CASSPLDRGRLAKNIQYF
-	-	TRBJ1-1	TRBV6-5	TGTGCCAGCAGTTACTCCTCAGGTGAAGCTTTCTTT	CASSYSSGEAFF
TRBD1	-	TRBJ2-7	TRBV6-5	TGTGCCACCAAGAGGGACAGCTCCTACGAGCAGTACTTC	CATKRDSSYEQYF
TRBD1	-	TRBJ1-1	TRBV7-9	TGTGCCAGCAGCGGGGACAGGGCCCTGAACACTGAAGCTTTCTTT	CASSGDRALNTEAFF
TRBD1	-	TRBJ1-4	TRBV25-1	TGTGCCAGCGAATCAGGGGGCGCAGGGGAAAAACTGTTTTTT	CASESGGAGEKLFF
-	few	TRBJ1-5	TRBV7-2	TGTGCCAGCAGCTTGCTGGGGGCCGATAGCAATCAGCCCCAGCATTTT	CASSLLGADSNQPQHF
TRBD1	once	TRBJ1-1	TRBV6-5	TGTGCCAGCAGTTACGGCACAGGGGCTGCCACTGAAGCTTTCTTT	CASSYGTGAATEAFF
-	-	TRBJ2-2	TRBV7-3	TGTGCCAGCAGCCTAGCCGGGGAGCTGTTTTTT	CASSLAGELFF
TRBD2	-	TRBJ2-7	TRBV30	TGTGCCTGGAGTCGAGGACTAGCGGGACCCTACGAGCAGTACTTC	CAWSRGLAGPYEQYF
TRBD1	-	TRBJ1-2	TRBV9	TGTGCCAGCAGCGTAAACAGGGGCCGGACTAACTATGGCCGGACTAACTATGGCTACACCTTC	CASSVNRGRTNYGRTNYGYTF
-	-	TRBJ2-7	TRBV9	TGTGCCAGCAGCAACCAACAGGGTACCTACGAGCAGTACTTC	CASSNQQGTYEQYF
-	once	TRBJ2-7	TRBV7-2	TGTGCCAGCAGCTTAAAGAGAGGTAGTCCCACAGTCTCCTACGAGCAGTACTTC	CASSLKRGSPTVSYEQYF
-	few	TRBJ1-1	TRBV6-6	TGTGCCAGCAGTCGTACAGAGAACACTGAAGCTTTCTTT	CASSRTENTEAFF
TRBD1	-	TRBJ1-6	TRBV7-8	TGTGCCAGCAGCTTAGTTCAGACAGGGGGGAGTTCACCCCTCCACTTT	CASSLVQTGGSSPLHF
TRBD1	few	TRBJ1-4	TRBV5-1	TGCGCCAGCAGCCCGGGACAGGGGATGACTAATGAAAAACTGTTTTTT	CASSPGQGMTNEKLFF
-	few	TRBJ2-7	TRBV4-3	TGCGCCAGCAGCCAAGATTCGACAGAGACCTCCTACGAGCAGTACTTC	CASSQDSTETSYEQYF
-	-	TRBJ1-4	TRBV6-1	TGTGCCAGCAGTGATATCGGAGCTAATGAAAAACTGTTTTTT	CASSDIGANEKLFF
TRBD2	-	TRBJ2-1	TRBV7-3	TGTGCCAGCAGCTTAAGCGGGGGTAATGAGCAGTTCTTC	CASSLSGGNEQFF
-	-	TRBJ2-2	TRBV19	TGTGCCAGTAACAATCAGGGTGCCGGGGAGCTGTTTTTT	CASNNQGAGELFF
TRBD2	-	TRBJ2-5	TRBV4-3	TGCGCCAGCAGCCCCTCCGGGACTAGCGGCGAAGAGACCCAGTACTTC	CASSPSGTSGEETQYF